This entry lists 13 T cell receptor beta chains sequenced from one sample in a study of cytomegalovirus exposure and HLA in healthy donors. Primers: 60 Vbeta forward and 13 Jbeta reverse. TCRdb keeps only in-frame clones here, not all; method: immunoSEQ multiplex PCR. The sample includes 180,000 or so clones. The sequencing sample was made of PBMCs. These receptors came from a woman aged 18-29 years in good health and CMV-seropositive.

The chain couples TRBV7-9 to TRBJ1-3, with 7 bases matching TRBD1. The CDR3 extends over 15 amino acids. Germline V gives CDR1 SEHNR, CDR2 FQNEAQ (reference sequence). Germline trimming cut 4 bases from V and 0 bases from J; bases unmatched to any gene: 3. CDR3 in amino acids: CASSSPGGSGNTIYF. The CDR3 bases are TGTGCCAGCAGCTCACCAGGGGGCTCTGGAAACACCATATATTTT.

The V gene is TRBV5-4, the J gene TRBJ2-1, with 12 bases matching TRBD2. CDR1 is SGHNT, CDR2 YYREEE, per germline (reference sequence). V shed 1 base, J shed 9 bases, and the junction held 5 bases outside the gene matches. The CDR3 consists of 15 residues. The CDR3 DNA sequence: TGTGCCAGCAGCTTGCATCTAGCGGGGGGGCGTGAGCAGTTCTTC. It codes for CASSLHLAGGREQFF.

The chain is built from TRBV5-1 and TRBJ1-3; 7 nucleotides line up with TRBD1. Germline CDR1 SGHRS, CDR2 YFSETQ. This CDR3 has 18 residues. With 4 bases clipped from V and 2 bases from J, the junction kept 15 bases outside the gene matches. CDR3 coding DNA: TGCGCCAGCAGCAGGGGGACAGCTTACTCCCCTACTGGAAACACCATATATTTT. Protein sequence: CASSRGTAYSPTGNTIYF.

As concerns this clone: The sample has other DNA sequences that encode this CDR3 too. The rearrangement joins TRBV7-9 to TRBJ1-1; 7 bases are a match to TRBD1. CDR3 length: 13 amino acids. The trim removed 4 bases at V and 3 bases at J, leaving 2 bases unmatched. Germline V CDR1 and CDR2: SEHNR, FQNEAQ (reference sequence). The CDR3 DNA is TGTGCCAGCAGCTCCCAGGGGGACACTGAAGCTTTCTTT. Amino acids: CASSSQGDTEAFF.

The chain couples TRBV6-6 to TRBJ1-5; no reliable D call. This CDR3 is built from 14 residues. The germline V gene encodes CDR1 MNHNY and CDR2 SVGAGI (reference sequence). Deletions cut 5 bases from V and 1 base from J, with 9 bases between. Here the CDR3 reads CASSGAESNQPQHF. CDR3 sequence (DNA): TGTGCCAGCAGTGGAGCAGAGAGCAATCAGCCCCAGCATTTT.

The V and J genes are TRBV7-9 and TRBJ2-5, with TRBD2 matching over 16 bases. The CDR3 runs 17 residues. Germline V gene data show CDR1 as SEHNR and CDR2 as FQNEAQ (reference sequence). V was clipped by 3 bases and J by 2 bases; unmatched bases: 3. The CDR3 loop reads CASSLGLAGGPQETQYF. The DNA of the CDR3 is TGTGCCAGCAGCTTGGGACTAGCGGGAGGGCCGCAAGAGACCCAGTACTTC.

This chain links TRBV30 with TRBJ2-1; the D gene is possibly TRBD1 (5 bases). Germline CDR1 GTSNPN, CDR2 SVGIG (reference sequence). CDR3 length: 12 amino acids. V was shortened by 5 bases and J by 4 bases, with 9 bases between the two germline ends. CDR3 nucleotides: TGTGCCTGGGATGGGGCGTACAATGAGCAGTTCTTC. As protein: CAWDGAYNEQFF.

The chain uses TRBV18 and TRBJ2-6; TRBD1 aligns across 7 bases. CDR1 KGHSH and CDR2 LQKENI come from the germline V gene. The V gene end was trimmed by 0 bases and the J gene end by 0 bases; junction bases not matched to a gene: 5. CDR3 length: 18 residues. The CDR3 sequence is CASSPPAGGSSGANVLTF. The CDR3 DNA sequence: TGTGCCAGCTCACCACCCGCAGGGGGAAGCTCTGGGGCCAACGTCCTGACTTTC.

This rearrangement joins TRBV2 to TRBJ1-1, with D possibly TRBD1 on 5 matching bases. V was shortened by 4 bases and J by 10 bases, with 10 bases between the two germline ends. The CDR3 has 11 amino acids. Germline assignment: CDR1 SNHLY and CDR2 FYNNEI. CDR3 nucleotide sequence: TGTGCCAGCAGTGTACAGGAACTAGCTTTCTTT. This sequence encodes CASSVQELAFF.

The V gene is TRBV7-9, the J gene TRBJ2-1; TRBD2 agrees at 11 bases. The V gene's germline CDR1 is SEHNR and CDR2 FQNEAQ (reference sequence). The CDR3 is made up of 15 amino acids. After removal of 4 bases from V and 5 bases from J, the junction contained 4 bases not matched to a gene. In DNA form, the CDR3 reads TGTGCCAGCAGCTGGGGACTAGCGGAAAACAATGAGCAGTTCTTC. Translated: CASSWGLAENNEQFF.

CDR3 loop: CASSLALAGGITGELFF. The CDR3 nucleotides read TGTGCCAGCAGCTTGGCGCTAGCGGGAGGGATCACCGGGGAGCTGTTTTTT. The rearrangement uses TRBV5-8 and TRBJ2-2, with 12 bases matching TRBD2. This CDR3 contains 17 residues. The trim removed 0 bases at V and 4 bases at J, leaving 4 bases unmatched. From germline, CDR1 is SGHTS and CDR2 YDEGEE.

The chain couples TRBV29-1 to TRBJ1-5, with no clear D. The CDR3 is 13 amino acids. Trimming removed 4 bases at V and 8 bases at J, with 15 bases between. The V gene's germline CDR1 is SQVTM and CDR2 ANQGSEA. The CDR3 region is CSVGEAPAEPQHF. CDR3 bases: TGCAGCGTTGGGGAGGCCCCCGCCGAGCCCCAGCATTTT.

This chain connects TRBV9 to TRBJ2-1; D unclear. The CDR3 runs 15 residues. CDR1 is SGDLS and CDR2 is YYNGEE in the germline V gene. V lost 7 bases to trimming and J lost 2 bases, with 16 bases between them. The CDR3 sequence is CASSLTENPYNEQFF. The CDR3 DNA is TGTGCCAGCTCCTTAACAGAGAATCCCTACAATGAGCAGTTCTTC.